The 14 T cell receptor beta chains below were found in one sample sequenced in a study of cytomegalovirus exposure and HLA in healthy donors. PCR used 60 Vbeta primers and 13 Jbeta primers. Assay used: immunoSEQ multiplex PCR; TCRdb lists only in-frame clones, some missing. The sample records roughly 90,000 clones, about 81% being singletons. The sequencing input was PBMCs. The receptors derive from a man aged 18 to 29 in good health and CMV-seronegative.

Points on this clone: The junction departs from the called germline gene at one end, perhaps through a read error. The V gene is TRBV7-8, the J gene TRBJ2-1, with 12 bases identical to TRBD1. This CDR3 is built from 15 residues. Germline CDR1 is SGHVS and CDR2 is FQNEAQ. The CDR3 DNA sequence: TGTGCCAGCATCTTAAGGGGACAGGGGGCTGCTGAGCAGTTCTTC. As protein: CASILRGQGAAEQFF.

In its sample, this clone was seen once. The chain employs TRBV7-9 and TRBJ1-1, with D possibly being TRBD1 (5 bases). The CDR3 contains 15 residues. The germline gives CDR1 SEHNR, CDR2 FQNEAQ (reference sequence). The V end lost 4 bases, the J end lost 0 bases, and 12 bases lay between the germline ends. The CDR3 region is CASSSSGGMNTEAFF. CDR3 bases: TGTGCCAGCAGCTCGAGCGGGGGGATGAACACTGAAGCTTTCTTT.

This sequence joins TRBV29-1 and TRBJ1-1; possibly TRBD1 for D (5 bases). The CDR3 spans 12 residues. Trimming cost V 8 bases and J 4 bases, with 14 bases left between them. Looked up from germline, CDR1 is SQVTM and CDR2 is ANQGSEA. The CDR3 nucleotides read TGCAGCACGGAGGGGCGCCGCACTGAAGCTTTCTTT. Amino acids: CSTEGRRTEAFF.

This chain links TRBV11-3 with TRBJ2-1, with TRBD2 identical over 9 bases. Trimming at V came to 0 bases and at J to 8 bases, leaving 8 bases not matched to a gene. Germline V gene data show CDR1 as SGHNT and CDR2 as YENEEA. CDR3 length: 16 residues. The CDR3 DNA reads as TGTGCCAGCAGCTTAGAGGCGGGAGGGCCGTTAGATGAGCAGTTCTTC. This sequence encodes CASSLEAGGPLDEQFF.

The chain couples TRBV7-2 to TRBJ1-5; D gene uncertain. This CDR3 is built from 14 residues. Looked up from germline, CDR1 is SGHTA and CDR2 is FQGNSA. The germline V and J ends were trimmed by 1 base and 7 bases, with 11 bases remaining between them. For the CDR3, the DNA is TGTGCCAGCAGCTTAGTCCAGGCGGGCCAGCCCCAGCATTTT. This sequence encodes CASSLVQAGQPQHF.

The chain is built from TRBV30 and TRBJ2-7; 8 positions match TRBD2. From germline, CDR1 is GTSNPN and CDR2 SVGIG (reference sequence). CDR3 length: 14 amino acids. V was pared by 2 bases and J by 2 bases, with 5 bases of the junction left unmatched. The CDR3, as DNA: TGTGCCTGGAGTCGGGGGACTAGTCCCTACGAGCAGTACTTC. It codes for CAWSRGTSPYEQYF.

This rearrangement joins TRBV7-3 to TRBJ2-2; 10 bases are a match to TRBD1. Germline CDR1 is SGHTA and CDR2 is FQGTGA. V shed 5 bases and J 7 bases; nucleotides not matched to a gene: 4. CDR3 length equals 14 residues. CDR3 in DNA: TGTGCCAGCAGCGGACAGGGGGTGAGCGGGGAGCTGTTTTTT. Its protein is CASSGQGVSGELFF.

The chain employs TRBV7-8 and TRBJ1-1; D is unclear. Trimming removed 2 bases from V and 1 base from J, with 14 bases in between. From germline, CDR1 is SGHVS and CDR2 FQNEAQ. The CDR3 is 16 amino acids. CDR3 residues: CASSLRADYGNTEAFF. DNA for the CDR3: TGTGCCAGCAGCTTACGGGCCGACTACGGGAACACTGAAGCTTTCTTT.

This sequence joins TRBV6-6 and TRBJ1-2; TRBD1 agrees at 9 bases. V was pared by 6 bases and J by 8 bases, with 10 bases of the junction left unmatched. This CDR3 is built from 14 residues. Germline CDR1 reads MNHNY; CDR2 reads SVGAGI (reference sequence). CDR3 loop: CASSQIRDREGYTF. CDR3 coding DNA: TGTGCCAGCAGCCAGATTCGGGACAGGGAGGGCTACACCTTC.

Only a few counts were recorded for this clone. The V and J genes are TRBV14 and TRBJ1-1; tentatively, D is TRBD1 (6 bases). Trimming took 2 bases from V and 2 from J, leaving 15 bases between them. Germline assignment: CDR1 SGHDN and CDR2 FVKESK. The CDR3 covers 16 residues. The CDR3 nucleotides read TGTGCCAGCAGCCAACAACCCGGGACAAGAAACACTGAAGCTTTCTTT. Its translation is CASSQQPGTRNTEAFF.

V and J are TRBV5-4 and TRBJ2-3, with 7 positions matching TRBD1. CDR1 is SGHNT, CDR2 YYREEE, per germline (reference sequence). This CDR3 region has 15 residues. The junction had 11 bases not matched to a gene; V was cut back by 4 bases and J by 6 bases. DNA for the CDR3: TGTGCCAGCAGCCCCCGGAGGCAGGGGGACGATACGCAGTATTTT. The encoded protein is CASSPRRQGDDTQYF.

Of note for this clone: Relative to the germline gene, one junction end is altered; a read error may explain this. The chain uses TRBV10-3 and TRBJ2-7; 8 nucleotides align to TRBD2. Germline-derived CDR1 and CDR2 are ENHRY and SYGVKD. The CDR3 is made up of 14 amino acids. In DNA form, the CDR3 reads TGTGCCATCGGTGAGTTAGCGGGAAGGAGGGAGCAGTACTTC. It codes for CAIGELAGRREQYF.

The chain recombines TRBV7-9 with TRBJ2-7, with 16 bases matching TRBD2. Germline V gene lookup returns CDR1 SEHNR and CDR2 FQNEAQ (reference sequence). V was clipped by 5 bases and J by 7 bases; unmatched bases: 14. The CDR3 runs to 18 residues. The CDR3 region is CASSPQGLAGGFKYEQYF. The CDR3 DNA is TGTGCCAGCAGCCCACAGGGACTAGCGGGAGGGTTTAAGTATGAGCAGTACTTC.

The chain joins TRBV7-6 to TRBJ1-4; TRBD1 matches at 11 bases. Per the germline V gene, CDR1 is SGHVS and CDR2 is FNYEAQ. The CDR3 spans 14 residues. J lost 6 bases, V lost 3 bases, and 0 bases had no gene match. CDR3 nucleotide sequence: TGTGCCAGCAGCTTGGACAGGGGGCATGAAAAACTGTTTTTT. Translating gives CASSLDRGHEKLFF.